Described below is a single T cell receptor beta chain sequence and its context. Its target antigen remains unknown. Base qualities are not recorded, but no much larger clone differs from it by a single base. The CDR3, from cysteine to phenylalanine, totals 12 residues. Left in the record is the CDR3 DNA by itself, 36 bases read in frame from the first base. Trimming takes 6 bases from V and 6 bases from J, and the germline ends sit 9 bases apart. The data stem from a study of blood T cell repertoires in COVID-19 (dated by TCRdb to 2020 to 2021). About the investigation overall: Samples from collaborators originated in the United States, Italy and Spain and spanned both the acute and convalescent phases of COVID-19. Samples were obtained from the ongoing ImmuneRACE study (first 160 participants) and from over 1,000 subjects provided by 6 global collaborators. Where HLA class I and class II types were available, the types were taken from metadata supplied by the sample provider, not from assay-based typing. A de-identified subject ID, COVID-19 status, age in years and sex were almost always included in the sample metadata. The dataset comprised deeply sampled blood TCRbeta repertoires from subjects exposed to, actively infected with, or recovered from COVID-19. A freely available public database, intended as a resource for researchers studying the immune response to SARS-CoV-2, is where the repertoires were released. The prospective study material was composed of cDNA or gDNA derived from T cells, B-cell-depleted T cells, or PBMCs.

Whole blood was collected in K2EDTA tubes by collaborating institutions according to the institutions' own protocols. For TCRbeta analysis, collaborators shipped samples as frozen whole blood, isolated PBMCs, or DNA extracted from either of those sample types. Results and caveats for the whole study, not just this receptor: The amount of clinical and demographic metadata varied by source and participant and was provided uncurated.

TCRbeta CDR3 regions were amplified from genomic DNA by means of the immunoSEQ Assay, a bias-controlled multiplex PCR. In the paper's pipeline: Nucleated cell counts per sample were estimated from amplification of reference gene primers within the assay. To quantify the absolute abundance of each unique TCRbeta CDR3 rearrangement, sequence reads were collapsed and filtered. Productive Simpson clonality was computed per sample as the square root of Simpson's diversity index over productive rearrangements. Here the immuneACCESS table is served through TCRdb, limited to in-frame sequences with V and J called. Missing clones are a known gap in these copies; in checked studies unresolved V genes cover under half, and the rest lacks a known reason. The V and J calls and clone size are taken from that table; D and trimming were inferred from the DNA. This sample holds about 94,000 clones; around 87% were observed only once. 4.5% to 6% of the sample rests with the top ten.

This TCR was recovered from an elderly woman with acute or convalescent COVID-19. The chain uses TRBV12-3 or TRBV12-4 and TRBJ1-5; the D segment cannot be called with confidence. The specimen was peripheral blood. The nucleotides are TGTGCCAGCAGGACATCGAGTCAGCCCCAGCATTTT. This translates into CASRTSSQPQHF.